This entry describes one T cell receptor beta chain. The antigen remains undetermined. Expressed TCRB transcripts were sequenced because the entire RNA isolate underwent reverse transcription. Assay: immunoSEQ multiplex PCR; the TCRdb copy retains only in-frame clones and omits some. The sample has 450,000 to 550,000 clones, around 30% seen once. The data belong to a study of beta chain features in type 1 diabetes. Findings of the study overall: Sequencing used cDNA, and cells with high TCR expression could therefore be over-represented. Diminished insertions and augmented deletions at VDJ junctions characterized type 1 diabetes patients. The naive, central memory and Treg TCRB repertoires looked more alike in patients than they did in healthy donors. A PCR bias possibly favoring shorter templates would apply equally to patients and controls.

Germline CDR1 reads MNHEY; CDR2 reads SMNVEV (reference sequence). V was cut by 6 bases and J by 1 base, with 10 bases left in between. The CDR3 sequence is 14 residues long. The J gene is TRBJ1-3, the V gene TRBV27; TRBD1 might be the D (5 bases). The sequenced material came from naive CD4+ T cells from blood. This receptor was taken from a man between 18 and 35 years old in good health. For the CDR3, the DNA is TGTGCCAGCAGACCAGGGTATTCTGGAAACACCATATATTTT. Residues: CASRPGYSGNTIYF.